The next 12 T cell receptor beta chains were all read from a single sample in a study of human T cells and chemical hapten exposure. TCRdb re-analysed the RACE reads in MiXCR, keeping a single row per CDR3 protein. The sample carries approximately 120,000 distinct CDR3 sequences, about a tenth recorded once. Indicated time point: patch test 2, 6 weeks after DPC sensitization. The treatment denotes: therapeutic diphenylcyclopropenone sensitization with weekly scalp DPC. The starting material was whole blood, obtained in connection with sensitization to the hapten diphenylcyclopropenone (DPC). These receptors originate from a woman aged 40 to 50 with alopecia areata. Some clones in this sample may be carry-over from other donors' samples.

The chain has TRBV29-1 and TRBJ1-2; 7 nucleotides match TRBD1. V dropped 4 bases and J dropped 0; count of bases not matched to a gene: 5. The CDR3 runs 14 residues. Per germline, CDR1 SQVTM and CDR2 ANQGSEA. Written as DNA, the CDR3 is TGCAGCGTTGGCCCCGGGACAGCTAACTATGGCTACACCTTC. It is translated as CSVGPGTANYGYTF.

The chain couples TRBV6-6 to TRBJ2-5, with D perhaps TRBD2 (6 bases). This CDR3 region has 18 residues. The germline V gene encodes CDR1 MNHNY and CDR2 SVGAGI (reference sequence). The germline V and J ends were trimmed by 7 bases and 3 bases, with 27 bases remaining between them. The DNA of the CDR3 is TGTGCCAGCACCTTAATGAGCCAGGCGATTAGCGGAAAAGAGACCCAGTACTTC. Translation gives CASTLMSQAISGKETQYF.

This clonotype showed up just a few times. The chain uses TRBV6-1 and TRBJ1-2; tentatively, D is TRBD1 (5 bases). This CDR3 contains 13 residues. Germline CDR1 is MNHNS and CDR2 is SASEGT. With 6 bases removed from V and 5 bases from J, the gap between germline ends came to 13 bases. The CDR3 here is CASSPGHLYGYTF. CDR3 DNA: TGTGCCAGCAGCCCCGGACACCTGTATGGCTACACCTTC.

The chain employs TRBV11-2 and TRBJ2-1; tentative D call: TRBD2 (6 bases). The germline CDR1 and CDR2 sequences are SGHAT and FQNNGV. This CDR3 region has 15 residues. Deletions cut 5 bases from V and 10 bases from J, with 21 bases between. CDR3 DNA: TGTGCCAGCAGCCTAGCGTCAGGGTTCACGTACGAGCAGTTCTTC. Translation: CASSLASGFTYEQFF.

This clonotype turned up a few times. V is TRBV7-2 and J is TRBJ2-3; 8 bases fit TRBD2. CDR1 and CDR2 (germline): SGHTA, FQGNSA. V lost 1 base, J lost 3 bases, and 9 bases stayed unmatched. The CDR3 has 17 residues. The DNA of the CDR3 is TGTGCCAGCAGCTTAGTCTCTACGGGGGGGCTGACAGATACGCAGTATTTT. This translates into CASSLVSTGGLTDTQYF.

In its sample, this clonotype was seen a few times. The rearrangement joins TRBV5-6 to TRBJ2-1, with D maybe TRBD1 (7 bases). V lost 6 bases to trimming and J lost 4 bases, with 23 bases between them. Per germline, CDR1 SGHDT and CDR2 YYEEEE. The CDR3 is 17 residues long. CDR3 protein: CASKETGRTFGYNEQFF. For the CDR3, the DNA is TGTGCCAGCAAAGAGACAGGGAGGACCTTCGGGTACAATGAGCAGTTCTTC.

This clonotype was observed a few times. As DNA, the CDR3 is TGTGCCAGCAGTCGATTCTACGAGCAGTACTTC. Translating it yields CASSRFYEQYF. The rearrangement uses TRBV12-3 or TRBV12-4 and TRBJ2-7; D is undetermined. CDR3 length equals 11 residues. V lost 5 bases and J 3 bases, leaving 5 bases between the germline ends.

In its sample, this clonotype was seen many times. V is TRBV11-2 and J is TRBJ1-6; 7 bases are a match to TRBD1. CDR1 is SGHAT, CDR2 FQNNGV, per germline. The CDR3 totals 15 residues. V lost 1 base to trimming and J lost 10 bases; unmatched junction nucleotides: 7. The CDR3 sequence is CASSLVPGGNSPLHF. In DNA form, the CDR3 reads TGTGCCAGCAGCTTAGTCCCAGGGGGTAACTCACCCCTCCACTTT.

This clonotype was found many times. The chain uses TRBV11-2 and TRBJ1-1; D is ambiguous. Germline V gene lookup returns CDR1 SGHAT and CDR2 FQNNGV. Trimming shortened V by 3 bases and J by 7 bases, and 6 bases separated the two germline ends. The CDR3 covers 11 residues. CDR3 in DNA: TGTGCCAGCAGCTTGGGAGTTGAAGCTTTCTTT. Its translation: CASSLGVEAFF.

This clonotype has a handful of counts. The chain links TRBV7-2 to TRBJ2-7; no reliable D call. Per the germline V gene, CDR1 is SGHTA and CDR2 is FQGNSA. Trimming took off 2 bases at V and 4 bases at J, with 12 bases between the two ends. The CDR3 is made up of 14 amino acids. The CDR3 reads CASSLNPPPYEQYF. The CDR3 bases are TGTGCCAGCAGCTTAAACCCCCCCCCTTACGAGCAGTACTTC. Drawing the rest from reference TRBV7-2 and TRBJ2-7, the complete variable domain is GAGVSQSPSNKVTEKGKDVELRCDPISGHTALYWYRQSLGQGLEFLIYFQGNSAPDKSGLPSDRFSAERTGGSVSTLTIQRTQQEDSAVYLCASSLNPPPYEQYFGPGTRLTVT.

The V gene is TRBV29-1, the J gene TRBJ2-7; D possibly corresponds to TRBD1 (6 bases). Trimming shortened V by 5 bases and J by 5 bases, and 13 bases separated the two germline ends. The CDR3 has 12 amino acids. Germline CDR1 and CDR2: SQVTM and ANQGSEA. CDR3 region: CSVQSGAHEQYF. CDR3 in DNA: TGCAGCGTTCAATCAGGGGCCCACGAGCAGTACTTC.

This clonotype was counted ten times or more. V and J are TRBV20-1 and TRBJ1-5, with no clear D. The V end was cut by 3 bases, the J end by 0 bases, with 9 bases between. The CDR3 loop spans 14 amino acids. Germline loops: CDR1 DFQATT, CDR2 SNEGSKA (reference sequence). The CDR3 sequence is CSARSRYSNQPQHF. CDR3 in DNA: TGCAGTGCTAGGTCCAGGTATAGCAATCAGCCCCAGCATTTT.